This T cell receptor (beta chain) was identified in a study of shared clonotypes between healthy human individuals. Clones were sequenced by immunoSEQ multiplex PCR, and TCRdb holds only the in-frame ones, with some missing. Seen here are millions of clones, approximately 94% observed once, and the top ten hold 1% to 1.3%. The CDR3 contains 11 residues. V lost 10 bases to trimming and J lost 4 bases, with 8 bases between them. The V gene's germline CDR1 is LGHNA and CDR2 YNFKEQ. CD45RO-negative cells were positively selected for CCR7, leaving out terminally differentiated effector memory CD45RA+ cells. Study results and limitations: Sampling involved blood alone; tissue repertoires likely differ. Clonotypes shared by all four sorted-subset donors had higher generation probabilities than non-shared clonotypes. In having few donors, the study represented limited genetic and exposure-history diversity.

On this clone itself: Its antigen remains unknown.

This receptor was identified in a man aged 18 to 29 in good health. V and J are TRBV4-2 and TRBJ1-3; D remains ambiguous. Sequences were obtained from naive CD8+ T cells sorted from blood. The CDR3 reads CATWAGNTIYF. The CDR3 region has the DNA TGTGCCACCTGGGCCGGAAACACCATATATTTT.